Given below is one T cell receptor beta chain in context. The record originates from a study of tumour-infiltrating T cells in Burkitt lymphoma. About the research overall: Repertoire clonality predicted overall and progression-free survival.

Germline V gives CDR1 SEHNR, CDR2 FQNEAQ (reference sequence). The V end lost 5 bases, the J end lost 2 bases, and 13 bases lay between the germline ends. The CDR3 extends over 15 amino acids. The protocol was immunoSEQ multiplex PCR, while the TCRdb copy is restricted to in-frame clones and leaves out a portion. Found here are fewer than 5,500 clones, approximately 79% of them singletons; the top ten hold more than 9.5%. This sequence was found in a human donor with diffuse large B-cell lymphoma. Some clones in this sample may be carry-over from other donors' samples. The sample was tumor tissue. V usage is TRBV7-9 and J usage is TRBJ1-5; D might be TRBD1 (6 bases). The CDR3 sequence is CASSPTGMGNQPQHF. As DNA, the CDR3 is TGTGCCAGCAGCCCCACAGGGATGGGCAATCAGCCCCAGCATTTT.